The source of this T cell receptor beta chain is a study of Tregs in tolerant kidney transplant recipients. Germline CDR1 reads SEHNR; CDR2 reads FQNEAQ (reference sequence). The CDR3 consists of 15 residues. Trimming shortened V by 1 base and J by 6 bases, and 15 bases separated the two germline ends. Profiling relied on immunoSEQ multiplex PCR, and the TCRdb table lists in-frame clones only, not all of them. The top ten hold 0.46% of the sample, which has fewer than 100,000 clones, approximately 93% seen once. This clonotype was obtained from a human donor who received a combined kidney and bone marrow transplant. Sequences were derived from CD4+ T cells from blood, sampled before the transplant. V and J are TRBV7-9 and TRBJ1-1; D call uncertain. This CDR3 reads CASSLGSNREPEAFF. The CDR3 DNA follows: TGTGCCAGCAGCTTAGGAAGCAATCGGGAACCTGAAGCTTTCTTT. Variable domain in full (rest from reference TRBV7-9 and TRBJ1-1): DTGVSQNPRHKITKRGQNVTFRCDPISEHNRLYWYRQTLGQGPEFLTYFQNEAQLEKSRLLSDRFSAERPKGSFSTLEIQRTEQGDSAMYLCASSLGSNREPEAFFGQGTRLTVV.